This entry lists 14 T cell receptor beta chains sequenced from one sample in a study of blood T cell repertoires in COVID-19. Sequenced by immunoSEQ multiplex PCR; TCRdb stores in-frame clones only, minus some. The table lists hundreds of thousands of clones, around 80% of them singletons. Sequenced: peripheral blood. The receptors stem from a woman of 80 years or more with acute or convalescent COVID-19.

This chain joins TRBV15 and TRBJ1-1; possible D gene TRBD1, 6 bases. V lost 1 base and J lost 7, with 28 bases in between. CDR3 length: 19 residues. Germline V gives CDR1 LNHNV, CDR2 YYDKDF (reference sequence). CDR3 coding DNA: TGTGCCACCAGCAGAGCCGACCCGCAACTGGTGGGGGGGCAGGTTGAAGCTTTCTTT. It translates to CATSRADPQLVGGQVEAFF.

The chain combines TRBV5-1 with TRBJ2-1; the D gene is possibly TRBD2 (5 bases). CDR1 and CDR2 (germline): SGHRS, YFSETQ. The CDR3 is 13 residues long. Trimming took off 0 bases at V and 9 bases at J, with 10 bases between the two ends. The DNA of the CDR3 is TGCGCCAGCAGCTTGGTGGTAGGGAGTGAGCAGTTCTTC. It is translated as CASSLVVGSEQFF.

The genes are TRBV19 and TRBJ1-1, with no clear D. Trimming took off 0 bases at V and 4 bases at J, with 6 bases between the two ends. This CDR3 contains 13 residues. Germline-derived CDR1 and CDR2 are LNHDA and SQIVND (reference sequence). The CDR3 is CASSIEVSTEAFF. The CDR3, as DNA: TGTGCCAGTAGTATAGAGGTTAGCACTGAAGCTTTCTTT.

Only a few counts were recorded for this clone. V is TRBV7-2 and J is TRBJ1-5, with TRBD1 as a possible D gene (5 bases). V gave up 5 bases and J gave up 5 bases, with 10 bases separating them. CDR3 size: 13 residues. CDR1 and CDR2 (germline): SGHTA, FQGNSA. CDR3 amino acids: CASSPTGDQPQHF. CDR3 nucleotide sequence: TGTGCCAGCAGCCCTACGGGGGATCAGCCCCAGCATTTT.

This clone was detected a few times. This chain links TRBV9 with TRBJ1-4; maybe TRBD1 (5 bases). V was trimmed by 3 bases and J by 6 bases, leaving 18 bases between them. This CDR3 is built from 16 residues. Germline assignment: CDR1 SGDLS and CDR2 YYNGEE. The CDR3 spells CASSARRGGADEKLFF. The DNA for the CDR3 is TGTGCCAGCAGCGCCCGGAGGGGCGGGGCCGATGAAAAACTGTTTTTT.

The V call is TRBV6-6, the J call TRBJ2-1; TRBD1 matches at 8 bases. CDR1 MNHNY and CDR2 SVGAGI come from the germline V gene (reference sequence). Trimming took 6 bases from V and 6 from J; bases not matched to a gene: 10. This CDR3 contains 15 residues. CDR3 residues: CASRKDRVIFNEQFF. Here the CDR3 DNA reads TGTGCCAGCAGAAAGGACAGGGTAATTTTCAATGAGCAGTTCTTC.

V gene TRBV2 combines with J gene TRBJ2-1; 8 bases fit TRBD2. The CDR3 covers 15 residues. Germline-derived CDR1 and CDR2 are SNHLY and FYNNEI. V was pared by 5 bases and J by 3 bases, with 6 bases of the junction left unmatched. The CDR3 is CASSNAGTSYNEQFF. The CDR3 DNA follows: TGTGCCAGCAGTAACGCCGGGACTAGCTACAATGAGCAGTTCTTC.

V gene TRBV3-1 (or the pseudogene TRBV3-2) combines with J gene TRBJ1-5, with TRBD1 as a possible D gene (5 bases). The V end was cut by 4 bases, the J end by 2 bases, with 24 bases between. CDR1 and CDR2 (germline): LGHDT, YNNKEL (reference sequence). The CDR3 covers 19 residues. The CDR3 sequence: CASSPGPLGGVLGNQPQHF. DNA for the CDR3: TGTGCCAGCAGCCCCGGACCCCTTGGGGGGGTACTGGGCAATCAGCCCCAGCATTTT.

This chain links TRBV27 with TRBJ2-7; a possible D gene is TRBD2 (6 bases). The CDR3 has 11 amino acids. Germline lookup yields CDR1 MNHEY and CDR2 SMNVEV (reference sequence). Between the trimmed V and J ends, which lost 6 bases and 3 bases, there was a span of 6 bases. The DNA of the CDR3 is TGTGCCAGCAGGACTAGCTACGAGCAGTACTTC. Translating gives CASRTSYEQYF.

The chain carries TRBV5-8 and TRBJ2-7, with TRBD2 matching 7 bases. The CDR3 covers 16 residues. Germline values: CDR1 SGHTS, CDR2 YDEGEE. This CDR3 reads CATGASGALLNYEQYF. In DNA, the CDR3 is TGTGCTACCGGGGCTAGCGGAGCCCTTTTAAACTACGAGCAGTACTTC.

This clone was seen just once. The V and J genes are TRBV20-1 and TRBJ1-1; no firm D call. CDR1 is DFQATT and CDR2 is SNEGSKA in the germline V gene (reference sequence). The CDR3 consists of 11 residues. The germline V and J ends were trimmed by 4 bases and 1 base, with 4 bases remaining between them. The CDR3 sequence: CSATGNTEAFF. CDR3 nucleotides: TGCAGTGCTACGGGGAACACTGAAGCTTTCTTT.

The chain employs TRBV19 and TRBJ2-3; 13 positions agree with TRBD2. The CDR3 is 16 amino acids. The germline V gene encodes CDR1 LNHDA and CDR2 SQIVND (reference sequence). J lost 4 bases, V lost 7 bases, and 8 bases had no gene match. CDR3 sequence (DNA): TGTGCCAGTAAAATGACTAGCGGGAGGCAGGCAGATACGCAGTATTTT. It translates to CASKMTSGRQADTQYF.

The V call is TRBV3-1 (or the pseudogene TRBV3-2), the J call TRBJ2-3; 9 bases align to TRBD2. Germline-derived CDR1 and CDR2 are LGHDT and YNNKEL (reference sequence). The trim removed 4 bases at V and 5 bases at J, leaving 7 bases unmatched. The CDR3 is 15 amino acids. Here the CDR3 reads CASSPRAGGKDTQYF. Here the CDR3 DNA reads TGTGCCAGCAGCCCCCGAGCGGGGGGAAAAGATACGCAGTATTTT.

The chain recombines TRBV4-2 with TRBJ2-7, with TRBD2 matching 14 bases. Germline V gene lookup returns CDR1 LGHNA and CDR2 YNFKEQ. V dropped 2 bases and J dropped 5; count of bases not matched to a gene: 5. The CDR3 sequence is 16 residues long. In nucleotides, the CDR3 is TGTGCCAGCAGCCAACAACGACTAGCGGGAGGGAACGAGCAGTACTTC. Translated, it gives CASSQQRLAGGNEQYF.